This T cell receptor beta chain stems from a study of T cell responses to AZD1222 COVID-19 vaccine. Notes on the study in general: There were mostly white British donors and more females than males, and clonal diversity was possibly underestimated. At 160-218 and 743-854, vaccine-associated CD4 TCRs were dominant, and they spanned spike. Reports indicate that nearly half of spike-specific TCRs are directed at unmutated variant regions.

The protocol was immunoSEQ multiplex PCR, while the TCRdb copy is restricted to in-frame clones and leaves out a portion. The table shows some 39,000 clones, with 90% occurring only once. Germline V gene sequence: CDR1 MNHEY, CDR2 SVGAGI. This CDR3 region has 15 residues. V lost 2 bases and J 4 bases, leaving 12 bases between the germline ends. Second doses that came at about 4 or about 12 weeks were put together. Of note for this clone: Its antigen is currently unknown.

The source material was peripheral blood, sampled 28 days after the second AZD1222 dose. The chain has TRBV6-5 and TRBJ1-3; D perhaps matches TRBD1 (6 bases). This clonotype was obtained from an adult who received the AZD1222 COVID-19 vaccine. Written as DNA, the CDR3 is TGTGCCAGCAGTTACCGGACAGTGGCGGGAAACACCATATATTTT. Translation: CASSYRTVAGNTIYF.